The 15 T cell receptor beta chains listed next were all sequenced from one sample in a study of T cell responses to AZD1222 COVID-19 vaccine. Only in-frame clones appear in the TCRdb table, and some are missing; sequencing was by immunoSEQ multiplex PCR. The sample contains about 150,000 clones, 86% of which appear only once. This specimen consisted of peripheral blood, obtained on day 0 of MenACWY control vaccination. The source is an adult in good health.

V and J are TRBV25-1 and TRBJ1-1; D may be TRBD1 (6 bases). Germline assignment: CDR1 MGHDK and CDR2 SYGVNS. V lost 2 bases and J lost 1, with 8 bases in between. The CDR3 has 14 amino acids. The CDR3 DNA reads as TGTGCCAGCAGTGAAGACAGGACGAACACTGAAGCTTTCTTT. This gives the protein CASSEDRTNTEAFF.

V is TRBV24-1 and J is TRBJ2-1; TRBD1 aligns across 9 bases. Germline V gene sequence: CDR1 KGHDR, CDR2 SFDVKD. CDR3 length equals 15 residues. J was trimmed by 7 bases and V by 2 bases; bases with no gene match: 5. CDR3 DNA sequence: TGTGCCACCAGTGATTGGGGACAGGGAGGTAATGAGCAGTTCTTC. It is translated as CATSDWGQGGNEQFF.

The chain uses TRBV14 and TRBJ1-1; tentatively, D is TRBD1 (5 bases). Trimming left V 0 bases short and J 0 bases short, with 8 bases between. This CDR3 spans 15 amino acids. CDR1 and CDR2 from the germline V gene are SGHDN and FVKESK. The CDR3 reads CASSQEQAMNTEAFF. CDR3 sequence (DNA): TGTGCCAGCAGCCAAGAACAGGCGATGAACACTGAAGCTTTCTTT. Based on the CDR3 plus reference TRBV14 and TRBJ1-1, the full variable domain is EAGVTQFPSHSVIEKGQTVTLRCDPISGHDNLYWYRRVMGKEIKFLLHFVKESKQDESGMPNNRFLAERTGGTYSTLKVQPAELEDSGVYFCASSQEQAMNTEAFFGQGTRLTVV.

CDR3 loop: CASSLVLGGYGYTF. The CDR3 DNA sequence: TGTGCCAGCAGCTTGGTTCTGGGTGGCTATGGCTACACCTTC. V and J are TRBV5-4 and TRBJ1-2; D not resolved. Germline CDR1 SGHNT, CDR2 YYREEE (reference sequence). The CDR3 contains 14 residues. The V end was cut by 0 bases, the J end by 4 bases, with 10 bases between. Full variable domain (remainder filled in from reference TRBV5-4 and TRBJ1-2): ETGVTQSPTHLIKTRGQQVTLRCSSQSGHNTVSWYQQALGQGPQFIFQYYREEENGRGNFPPRFSGLQFPNYSSELNVNALELDDSALYLCASSLVLGGYGYTFGSGTRLTVV.

The genes are TRBV10-3 and TRBJ2-3; 8 nucleotides align to TRBD2. There are 16 residues in the CDR3. V shed 3 bases and J 2 bases; nucleotides not matched to a gene: 7. Germline assignment: CDR1 ENHRY and CDR2 SYGVKD. CDR3 nucleotides: TGTGCCATCAGTGACCAACTAGCGGCCCTCACAGATACGCAGTATTTT. Residues: CAISDQLAALTDTQYF.

The CDR3 loop is CASSFYGGATDTQYF. The DNA of the CDR3 is TGTGCCAGCAGCTTCTACGGGGGGGCCACAGATACGCAGTATTTT. The rearrangement joins TRBV7-9 to TRBJ2-3; 8 bases agree with TRBD2. Germline trimming cut 3 bases from V and 2 bases from J; bases unmatched to any gene: 4. This CDR3 contains 15 residues. Germline CDR1 reads SEHNR; CDR2 reads FQNEAQ (reference sequence).

The chain is built from TRBV18 and TRBJ1-1; the match to TRBD1 covers 7 bases. The germline V gene has CDR1 KGHSH and CDR2 LQKENI. The CDR3 runs 16 residues. The V gene end was trimmed by 3 bases and the J gene end by 1 base; junction bases not matched to a gene: 8. CDR3 sequence reads: CASSPIQTGRNTEAFF. In nucleotides, the CDR3 is TGTGCCAGCTCACCTATCCAGACAGGGCGGAACACTGAAGCTTTCTTT.

V is TRBV3-1 (or the pseudogene TRBV3-2) and J is TRBJ1-5, with 10 bases aligning to TRBD1. Germline assignment: CDR1 LGHDT and CDR2 YNNKEL (reference sequence). The CDR3 loop spans 15 amino acids. J gave up 2 bases and V 4 bases, and 2 bases lay outside the gene matches. CDR3 region: CASSRTGGGNQPQHF. The CDR3, as DNA: TGTGCCAGCAGCCGGACAGGGGGAGGCAATCAGCCCCAGCATTTT.

This clone was recorded a few times. The gene calls are TRBV9 and TRBJ2-1; no clear D gene. CDR3 length equals 15 residues. V was trimmed by 0 bases and J by 3 bases, leaving 10 bases between them. CDR1 and CDR2 from the germline V gene are SGDLS and YYNGEE. CDR3: CASSVGSGDYNEQFF. The CDR3 DNA follows: TGTGCCAGCAGCGTAGGGTCTGGGGACTACAATGAGCAGTTCTTC.

The J gene is TRBJ1-2, the V gene TRBV11-1; D may be TRBD1 (5 bases). Between the trimmed V and J ends, which lost 5 bases and 5 bases, there was a span of 18 bases. Germline V gives CDR1 SGHAT, CDR2 FQDESV (reference sequence). This CDR3 spans 15 amino acids. CDR3 nucleotides: TGTGCCAGCAGCCCACATCTATTACAGGATTATGGCTACACCTTC. This codes for CASSPHLLQDYGYTF.

The rearrangement uses TRBV21-1 and TRBJ2-7; TRBD1, the table's D call, lacks a check against the DNA. TRBV21-1 is a known pseudogene. This CDR3 is 13 amino acids long. The CDR3 nucleotides are TGTGCCCGCTCACCGGGACAGGCCTACGAGCAGTACTTC. Translating it yields CARSPGQAYEQYF.

This clone was observed once. This sequence joins TRBV2 and TRBJ1-4; perhaps TRBD1 as D (5 bases). The CDR3 sequence is 13 residues long. Trimming pared 7 bases from V and 8 bases from J, leaving 14 bases between. Germline V gene data show CDR1 as SNHLY and CDR2 as FYNNEI. The CDR3 bases are TGTGCCAGCAATCGGGGGTTGGGAGAAAAACTGTTTTTT. Its translation is CASNRGLGEKLFF.

This rearrangement joins TRBV2 to TRBJ1-5; tentative D call: TRBD1 (5 bases). CDR1 is SNHLY, CDR2 FYNNEI, per germline. CDR3 length equals 13 residues. CDR3 sequence: CAGGARQNQPQHF. In DNA, the CDR3 is TGTGCTGGGGGAGCCAGGCAGAATCAGCCCCAGCATTTT.

The gene calls are TRBV4-1 and TRBJ2-2; D gene uncertain. Germline values: CDR1 MGHRA, CDR2 YSYEKL. This CDR3 has 14 amino acids. With 0 bases removed from V and 4 bases from J, the gap between germline ends came to 6 bases. CDR3 protein: CASSQESITGELFF. For the CDR3, the DNA is TGCGCCAGCAGCCAAGAGTCAATCACCGGGGAGCTGTTTTTT.

This clone was counted once. The chain couples TRBV7-6 to TRBJ2-2; D call uncertain. Germline loops: CDR1 SGHVS, CDR2 FNYEAQ. CDR3 length equals 16 residues. V lost 1 base and J 0 bases, leaving 9 bases between the germline ends. CDR3 amino acids: CASSLVNPPNTGELFF. In DNA, the CDR3 is TGTGCCAGCAGCTTAGTGAACCCCCCGAACACCGGGGAGCTGTTTTTT.